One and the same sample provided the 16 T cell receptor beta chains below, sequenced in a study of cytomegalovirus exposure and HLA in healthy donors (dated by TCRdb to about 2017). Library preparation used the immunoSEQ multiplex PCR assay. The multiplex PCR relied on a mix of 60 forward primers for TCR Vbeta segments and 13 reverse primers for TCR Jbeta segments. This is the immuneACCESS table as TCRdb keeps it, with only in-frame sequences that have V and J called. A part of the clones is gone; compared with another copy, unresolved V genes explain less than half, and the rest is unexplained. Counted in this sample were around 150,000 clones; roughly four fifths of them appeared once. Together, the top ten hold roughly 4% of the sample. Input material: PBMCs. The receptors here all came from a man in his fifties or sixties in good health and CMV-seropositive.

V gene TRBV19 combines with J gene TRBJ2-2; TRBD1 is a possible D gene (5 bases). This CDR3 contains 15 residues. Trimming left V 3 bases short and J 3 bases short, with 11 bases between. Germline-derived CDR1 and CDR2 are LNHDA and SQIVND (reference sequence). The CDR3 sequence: CASSISPGYTGELFF. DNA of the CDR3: TGTGCCAGTAGTATCTCCCCAGGGTACACCGGGGAGCTGTTTTTT. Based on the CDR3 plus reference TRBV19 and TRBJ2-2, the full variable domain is DGGITQSPKYLFRKEGQNVTLSCEQNLNHDAMYWYRQDPGQGLRLIYYSQIVNDFQKGDIAEGYSVSREKKESFPLTVTSAQKNPTAFYLCASSISPGYTGELFFGEGSRLTVL.

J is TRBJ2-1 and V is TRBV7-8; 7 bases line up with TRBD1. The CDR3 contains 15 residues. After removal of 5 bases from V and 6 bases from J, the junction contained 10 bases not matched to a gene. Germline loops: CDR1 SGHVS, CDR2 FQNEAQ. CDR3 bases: TGTGCCAGCAGCCTTAGAGGGGGCCCGCCCAATGAGCAGTTCTTC. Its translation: CASSLRGGPPNEQFF.

The CDR3 loop reads CASTEGQGYSPLHF. The CDR3 nucleotides read TGTGCCAGCACCGAGGGGCAGGGGTATTCACCCCTCCACTTT. The rearrangement joins TRBV28 to TRBJ1-6; a weak D match, TRBD1 (6 bases). V lost 7 bases to trimming and J lost 8 bases, with 15 bases between them. The CDR3 consists of 14 residues. Germline V gives CDR1 MDHEN, CDR2 SYDVKM.

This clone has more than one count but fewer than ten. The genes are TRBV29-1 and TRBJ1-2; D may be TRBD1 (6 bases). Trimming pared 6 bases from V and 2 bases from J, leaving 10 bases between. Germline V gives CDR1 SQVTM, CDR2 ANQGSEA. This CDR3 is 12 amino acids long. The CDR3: CSVDGQNYGYTF. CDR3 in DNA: TGCAGCGTCGACGGACAGAACTATGGCTACACCTTC.

CDR3: CASSLENAALYGYTF. The CDR3 coding sequence is TGTGCCAGCAGCTTAGAAAATGCGGCCCTCTATGGCTACACCTTC. This chain connects TRBV7-2 to TRBJ1-2; no clear D. V lost 1 base to trimming and J lost 4 bases, with 13 bases between them. The CDR3 length is 15 residues. In germline, CDR1 is SGHTA, CDR2 FQGNSA.

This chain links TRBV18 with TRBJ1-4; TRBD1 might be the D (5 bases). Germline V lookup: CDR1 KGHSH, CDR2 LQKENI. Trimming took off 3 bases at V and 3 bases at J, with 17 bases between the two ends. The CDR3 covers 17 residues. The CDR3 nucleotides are TGTGCCAGCTCACCCCGGGCAGGGCGTGAGGCTAATGAAAAACTGTTTTTT. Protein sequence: CASSPRAGREANEKLFF.

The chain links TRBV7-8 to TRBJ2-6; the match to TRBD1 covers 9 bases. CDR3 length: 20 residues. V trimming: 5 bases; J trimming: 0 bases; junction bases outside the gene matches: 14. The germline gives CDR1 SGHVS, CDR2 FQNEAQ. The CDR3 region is CASSPTGGRELGSGANVLTF. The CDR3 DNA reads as TGTGCCAGCAGCCCTACAGGGGGCCGGGAGTTGGGCTCTGGGGCCAACGTCCTGACTTTC.

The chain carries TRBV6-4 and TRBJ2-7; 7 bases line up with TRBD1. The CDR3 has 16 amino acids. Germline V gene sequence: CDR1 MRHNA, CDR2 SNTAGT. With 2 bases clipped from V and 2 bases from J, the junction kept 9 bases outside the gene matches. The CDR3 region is CASSDRGHPGPYEQYF. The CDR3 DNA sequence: TGTGCCAGCAGTGACAGGGGGCACCCGGGACCCTACGAGCAGTACTTC.

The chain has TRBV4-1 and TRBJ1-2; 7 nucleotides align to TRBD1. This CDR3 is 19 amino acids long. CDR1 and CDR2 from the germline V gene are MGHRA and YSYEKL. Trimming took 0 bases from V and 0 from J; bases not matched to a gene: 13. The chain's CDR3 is CASSQDINEQGLTNYGYTF. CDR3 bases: TGCGCCAGCAGCCAAGATATAAACGAACAGGGGCTTACTAACTATGGCTACACCTTC.

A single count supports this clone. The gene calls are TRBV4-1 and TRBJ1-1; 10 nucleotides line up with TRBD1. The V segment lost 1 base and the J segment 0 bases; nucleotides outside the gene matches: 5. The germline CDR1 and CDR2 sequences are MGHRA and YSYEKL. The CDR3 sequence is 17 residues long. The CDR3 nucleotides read TGCGCCAGCAGCCAAGGAGGACAGGGGGTTATGAACACTGAAGCTTTCTTT. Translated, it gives CASSQGGQGVMNTEAFF.

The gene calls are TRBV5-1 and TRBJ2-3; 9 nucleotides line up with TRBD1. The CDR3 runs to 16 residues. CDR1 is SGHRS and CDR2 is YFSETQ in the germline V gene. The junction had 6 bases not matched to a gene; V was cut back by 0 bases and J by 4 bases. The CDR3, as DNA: TGCGCCAGCAGCTTGGGGCTACAGGGGGCCGCAGATACGCAGTATTTT. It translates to CASSLGLQGAADTQYF.

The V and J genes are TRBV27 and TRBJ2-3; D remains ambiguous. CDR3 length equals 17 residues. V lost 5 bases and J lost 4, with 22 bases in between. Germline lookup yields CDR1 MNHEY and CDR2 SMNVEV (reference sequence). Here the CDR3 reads CASSPIIARASADTQYF. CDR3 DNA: TGTGCCAGCAGTCCTATTATAGCCCGAGCCTCCGCAGATACGCAGTATTTT.

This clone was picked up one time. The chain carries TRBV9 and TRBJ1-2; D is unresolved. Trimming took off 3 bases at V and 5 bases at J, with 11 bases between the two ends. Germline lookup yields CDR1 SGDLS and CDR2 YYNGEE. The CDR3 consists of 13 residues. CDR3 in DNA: TGTGCCAGCAGCGACGGAGGTGGGTATGGCTACACCTTC. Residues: CASSDGGGYGYTF.

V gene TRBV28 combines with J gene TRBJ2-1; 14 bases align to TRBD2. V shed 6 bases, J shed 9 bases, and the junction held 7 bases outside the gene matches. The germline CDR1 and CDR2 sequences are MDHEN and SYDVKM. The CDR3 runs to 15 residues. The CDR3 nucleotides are TGTGCCAGCAGCCCAAGGGGACTAGCGGGAGCTGAGCAGTTCTTC. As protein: CASSPRGLAGAEQFF. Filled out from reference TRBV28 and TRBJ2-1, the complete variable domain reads DVKVTQSSRYLVKRTGEKVFLECVQDMDHENMFWYRQDPGLGLRLIYFSYDVKMKEKGDIPEGYSVSREKKERFSLILESASTNQTSMYLCASSPRGLAGAEQFFGPGTRLTVL.

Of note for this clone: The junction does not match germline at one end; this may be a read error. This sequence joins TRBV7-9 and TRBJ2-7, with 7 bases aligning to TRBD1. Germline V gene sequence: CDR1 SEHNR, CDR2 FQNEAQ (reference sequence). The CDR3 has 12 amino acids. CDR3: CSSSQDRYEQYF. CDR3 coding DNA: TGTTCCAGCAGCCAGGACAGGTACGAGCAGTACTTC.

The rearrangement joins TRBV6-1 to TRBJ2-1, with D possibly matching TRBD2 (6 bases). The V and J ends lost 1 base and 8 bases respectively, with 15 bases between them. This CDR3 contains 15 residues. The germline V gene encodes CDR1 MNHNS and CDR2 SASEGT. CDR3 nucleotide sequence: TGTGCCAGCAGTGAAGGGACGGGAGTATGGGATGAGCAGTTCTTC. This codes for CASSEGTGVWDEQFF.